A selection of T cell receptor beta chains follows, all from one sample in a study of cytotoxic CD8 clonotypes in ibrutinib-treated CLL. Profiled with immunoSEQ multiplex PCR; TCRdb holds only in-frame clones, not every one. The sample holds roughly 180,000 clones; approximately 80% are singletons and the top ten take around 4.5%. The sample here was PBMCs, taken after 24 months of ibrutinib treatment. The receptors stem from a human donor with chronic lymphocytic leukemia. Each CDR3 is given with its conserved first and last residue. Fields, in order: J gene, D gene, clone size, V gene, CDR3 DNA, CDR3 protein. D genes are given only for firm matches. Not every row has a clone size; where given, it reads once, few, many or a size class.

j_call: TRBJ1-2; d_call: NA; clone_size: NA; v_call: TRBV4-3; cdr3_nt: TGCGCCAGCAGCCAAGAAGCAGGGCACGGCTATGGCTACACCTTC; cdr3_aa: CASSQEAGHGYGYTF
j_call: TRBJ1-5; d_call: TRBD1; clone_size: NA; v_call: TRBV19; cdr3_nt: TGTGCCAGTAGTATCCGGGACAGGGGCGTGGAATTTGGCAATCAGCCCCAGCATTTT; cdr3_aa: CASSIRDRGVEFGNQPQHF
j_call: TRBJ1-5; d_call: NA; clone_size: NA; v_call: TRBV21-1; cdr3_nt: TGTGCCACCACACCCCCAGGGGGGCTTCAGCCCCAGCATTTT; cdr3_aa: CATTPPGGLQPQHF
j_call: TRBJ1-1; d_call: NA; clone_size: NA; v_call: TRBV7-2; cdr3_nt: TGTGCCAGCAGCTCACCGGTGGAGAGATCTGAAGCTTTCTTT; cdr3_aa: CASSSPVERSEAFF
j_call: TRBJ2-2; d_call: TRBD2; clone_size: NA; v_call: TRBV7-6; cdr3_nt: TGTGCCAGCACCCCAACTAGCGGGGGGAACACCGGGGAGCTGTTTTTT; cdr3_aa: CASTPTSGGNTGELFF
j_call: TRBJ2-1; d_call: TRBD2; clone_size: NA; v_call: TRBV5-4; cdr3_nt: TGTGCCAGCAGCATACTAGCGGGAGCGGGGTTTGAGCAGTTCTTC; cdr3_aa: CASSILAGAGFEQFF
j_call: TRBJ2-3; d_call: NA; clone_size: NA; v_call: TRBV20-1; cdr3_nt: TGCAGTGCTGATCGGGATACGCAGTATTTT; cdr3_aa: CSADRDTQYF
j_call: TRBJ1-5; d_call: NA; clone_size: NA; v_call: TRBV4-2; cdr3_nt: TGTGCCAGCAGCCAAGACAACAATCAGCCCCAGCATTTT; cdr3_aa: CASSQDNNQPQHF
j_call: TRBJ2-3; d_call: TRBD1; clone_size: once; v_call: TRBV4-1; cdr3_nt: TGCGCCAGCAGCAACCGGGACAGGGGTAGAGATACGCAGTATTTT; cdr3_aa: CASSNRDRGRDTQYF
j_call: TRBJ1-5; d_call: NA; clone_size: NA; v_call: TRBV6-1; cdr3_nt: TGTGCCAGCAGCGAGAAGGGCCGGGGTCAGCCCCAGCATTTT; cdr3_aa: CASSEKGRGQPQHF
j_call: TRBJ2-1; d_call: TRBD2; clone_size: NA; v_call: TRBV18; cdr3_nt: TGTGCCAGCTCCCTACCGGGACTAGCGGGAGGTATTGAGCAGTTCTTC; cdr3_aa: CASSLPGLAGGIEQFF
j_call: TRBJ1-6; d_call: NA; clone_size: NA; v_call: TRBV11-1; cdr3_nt: TGTGCCAGCAGCTCCGGGGTAGCTAATTCACCCCTCCACTTT; cdr3_aa: CASSSGVANSPLHF
j_call: TRBJ2-5; d_call: NA; clone_size: NA; v_call: TRBV6-5; cdr3_nt: TGTGCCAGCAGTAAATGGGGGGGGCGAGAGACCCAGTACTTC; cdr3_aa: CASSKWGGRETQYF
j_call: TRBJ1-3; d_call: TRBD1; clone_size: NA; v_call: TRBV6-1; cdr3_nt: TGTGCCAGCGGATCAGGGGGATCTGGAAACACCATATATTTT; cdr3_aa: CASGSGGSGNTIYF
j_call: TRBJ2-1; d_call: NA; clone_size: NA; v_call: TRBV28; cdr3_nt: TGTGCCAGCACCACAGAGGGGGGCTACCAGGACAATGAGCAGTTCTTC; cdr3_aa: CASTTEGGYQDNEQFF
j_call: TRBJ2-2; d_call: NA; clone_size: NA; v_call: TRBV7-7; cdr3_nt: TGTGCTAGCAGCCCCCCCCGGGCGAGCACCGGGGAGCTGTTTTTT; cdr3_aa: CASSPPRASTGELFF
j_call: TRBJ1-2; d_call: NA; clone_size: NA; v_call: TRBV16; cdr3_nt: TGTGCCAGCAGCCTGCTGTATGGCTACACCTTC; cdr3_aa: CASSLLYGYTF
j_call: TRBJ1-1; d_call: NA; clone_size: many; v_call: TRBV12-5; cdr3_nt: TGTGCTAGTGGCCCGAGGGGGTACACTGAAGCTTTCTTT; cdr3_aa: CASGPRGYTEAFF
j_call: TRBJ2-2; d_call: NA; clone_size: NA; v_call: TRBV11-2; cdr3_nt: TGTGCCAGCAGCCCACTCCGTACCGGGGAGCTGTTTTTT; cdr3_aa: CASSPLRTGELFF
j_call: TRBJ2-3; d_call: TRBD2; clone_size: few; v_call: TRBV7-9; cdr3_nt: TGTGCCAGCAGCTCCGGGACTAGCGGGTACTACACAGATACGCAGTATTTT; cdr3_aa: CASSSGTSGYYTDTQYF
j_call: TRBJ2-3; d_call: TRBD2; clone_size: NA; v_call: TRBV6-1; cdr3_nt: TGTGCCAGCCCTAGTGGGGCGGGGGGGCCAGATACGCAGTATTTT; cdr3_aa: CASPSGAGGPDTQYF
j_call: TRBJ2-5; d_call: TRBD2; clone_size: NA; v_call: TRBV6-1; cdr3_nt: TGTGCCAGCAGTCGTGGACTAGCGGGGCAAGAGACCCAGTACTTC; cdr3_aa: CASSRGLAGQETQYF
j_call: TRBJ1-1; d_call: TRBD1; clone_size: NA; v_call: TRBV11-2; cdr3_nt: TGTGCCAGCAGAGGGACAGGGATGGGCACTGAAGCTTTCTTT; cdr3_aa: CASRGTGMGTEAFF
j_call: TRBJ2-7; d_call: NA; clone_size: NA; v_call: TRBV28; cdr3_nt: TGTGCCAGCCTCCCGAGGGCGACTCATTTCTACGAGCAGTACTTC; cdr3_aa: CASLPRATHFYEQYF
j_call: TRBJ2-1; d_call: TRBD2; clone_size: NA; v_call: TRBV28; cdr3_nt: TGTGCCAGCAGTTTAGGGACTAGCGGGAGGACCGGTGAGCAGTTCTTC; cdr3_aa: CASSLGTSGRTGEQFF
j_call: TRBJ2-7; d_call: TRBD1; clone_size: NA; v_call: TRBV11-2; cdr3_nt: TGTGCCAGCAGCACCCGACAGGGGGCTTACGAGCAGTACTTC; cdr3_aa: CASSTRQGAYEQYF
j_call: TRBJ1-1; d_call: TRBD1; clone_size: NA; v_call: TRBV7-2; cdr3_nt: TGTGCCAGCAGCCTCCGACCGGGGACAGGTTACACTGAAGCTTTCTTT; cdr3_aa: CASSLRPGTGYTEAFF
j_call: TRBJ1-5; d_call: NA; clone_size: NA; v_call: TRBV4-1; cdr3_nt: TGCGCCAGCAGCCAGCGGGGAGGCAATCAGCCCCAGCATTTT; cdr3_aa: CASSQRGGNQPQHF
j_call: TRBJ2-7; d_call: NA; clone_size: NA; v_call: TRBV10-2; cdr3_nt: TGCGCCAGCAGTGGTCAGGGATCCTACGAGCAGTACTTC; cdr3_aa: CASSGQGSYEQYF
j_call: TRBJ1-5; d_call: TRBD1; clone_size: NA; v_call: TRBV28; cdr3_nt: TGTGCCAGCAGTGGGACAGGGAGAGGCAATCAGCCCCAGCATTTT; cdr3_aa: CASSGTGRGNQPQHF
j_call: TRBJ1-1; d_call: NA; clone_size: NA; v_call: TRBV10-1; cdr3_nt: TGCGCCAGCAGTGAAGGGAGGGCCACTGAAGCTTTCTTT; cdr3_aa: CASSEGRATEAFF
j_call: TRBJ2-2; d_call: NA; clone_size: NA; v_call: TRBV6-5; cdr3_nt: TGTGCCAGCGGGGGTCCCACCGGGGAGCTGTTTTTT; cdr3_aa: CASGGPTGELFF
j_call: TRBJ2-2; d_call: NA; clone_size: NA; v_call: TRBV7-9; cdr3_nt: TGTGCCAGCAGCTTATGGCTCGCGAGCACCGGGGAGCTGTTTTTT; cdr3_aa: CASSLWLASTGELFF
j_call: TRBJ1-2; d_call: TRBD1; clone_size: many; v_call: TRBV6-1; cdr3_nt: TGTGCCAGCAGATCCCGGGACAGCATCTATGGCTACACCTTC; cdr3_aa: CASRSRDSIYGYTF
j_call: TRBJ1-5; d_call: NA; clone_size: NA; v_call: TRBV21-1; cdr3_nt: TGTGCCAGCGGTGGACAGAACAATCAGCCCCAGCATTTT; cdr3_aa: CASGGQNNQPQHF
j_call: TRBJ1-4; d_call: TRBD1; clone_size: NA; v_call: TRBV6-5; cdr3_nt: TGTGCCAGCAGGGCCGGGACAGGGTCCGGAAAACTGTTTTTT; cdr3_aa: CASRAGTGSGKLFF
j_call: TRBJ2-5; d_call: TRBD1; clone_size: NA; v_call: TRBV25-1; cdr3_nt: TGTGCCAGCAGTGAATCATTAGTGGCAGGGGGCTACCAAGAGACCCAGTACTTC; cdr3_aa: CASSESLVAGGYQETQYF
j_call: TRBJ2-1; d_call: NA; clone_size: NA; v_call: TRBV18; cdr3_nt: TGTGCCAGCTCACCGGCGCAGGGGGGGACCTACAATGAGCAGTTCTTC; cdr3_aa: CASSPAQGGTYNEQFF
j_call: TRBJ2-1; d_call: NA; clone_size: once; v_call: TRBV5-1; cdr3_nt: TGCGCCAGCACTACCGGAAGCTTCTACAATGAGCAGTTCTTC; cdr3_aa: CASTTGSFYNEQFF
j_call: TRBJ2-7; d_call: NA; clone_size: NA; v_call: TRBV6-1; cdr3_nt: TGTGCCAGTACCCCTCAAGCGGCGATATACGAGCAGTACTTC; cdr3_aa: CASTPQAAIYEQYF
j_call: TRBJ1-2; d_call: TRBD1; clone_size: NA; v_call: TRBV2; cdr3_nt: TGTGCCAGCAGAACAGGGGGATATGGCTACACCTTC; cdr3_aa: CASRTGGYGYTF
j_call: TRBJ1-1; d_call: NA; clone_size: NA; v_call: TRBV19; cdr3_nt: TGTGCCAGTCGTCCCCGGGTGTTTGAATCTAACACTGAAGCTTTCTTT; cdr3_aa: CASRPRVFESNTEAFF
j_call: TRBJ1-1; d_call: NA; clone_size: NA; v_call: TRBV5-8; cdr3_nt: TGTGCCAGCAGCTTGGGCCAGATTCACACTGAAGCTTTCTTT; cdr3_aa: CASSLGQIHTEAFF
j_call: TRBJ1-5; d_call: NA; clone_size: NA; v_call: TRBV28; cdr3_nt: TGTGCCAGCAGTTTGTCGGGCCTGGGGGGCAATCAGCCCCAGCATTTT; cdr3_aa: CASSLSGLGGNQPQHF
j_call: TRBJ1-1; d_call: NA; clone_size: NA; v_call: TRBV5-1; cdr3_nt: TGCGCCAGCAGCTTGAGTTTCGCAGGGGCGAACACTGAAGCTTTCTTT; cdr3_aa: CASSLSFAGANTEAFF
j_call: TRBJ1-2; d_call: NA; clone_size: NA; v_call: TRBV4-3; cdr3_nt: TGCGCCAGCAGCCAACAGGGGATTCGAGGCTATGGCTACACCTTC; cdr3_aa: CASSQQGIRGYGYTF
j_call: TRBJ1-2; d_call: NA; clone_size: NA; v_call: TRBV7-3; cdr3_nt: TGTGCCAGCAGCTCTGGCAGGGCGGTCGGCTATGGCTACACCTTC; cdr3_aa: CASSSGRAVGYGYTF
j_call: TRBJ2-1; d_call: NA; clone_size: NA; v_call: TRBV5-1; cdr3_nt: TGCGCCAGCAGCCTTTCGACGTTTACCTACAATGAGCAGTTCTTC; cdr3_aa: CASSLSTFTYNEQFF
j_call: TRBJ1-4; d_call: TRBD1; clone_size: NA; v_call: TRBV27; cdr3_nt: TGTGCCAGCAGGGGACAGGGTGGACTGGAAAAACTGTTTTTT; cdr3_aa: CASRGQGGLEKLFF
j_call: TRBJ1-6; d_call: NA; clone_size: few; v_call: TRBV9; cdr3_nt: TGTGCCAGCGCCTACACGCGGGATTCACCCCTCCACTTT; cdr3_aa: CASAYTRDSPLHF
j_call: TRBJ1-1; d_call: NA; clone_size: NA; v_call: TRBV11-2; cdr3_nt: TGTGCCAGCAGCTTATATGGCACTGAAGCTTTCTTT; cdr3_aa: CASSLYGTEAFF
j_call: TRBJ1-5; d_call: NA; clone_size: NA; v_call: TRBV9; cdr3_nt: TGTGCCAGCAGCGTAGGGTCCGTTGACGGCCAGCCCCAGCATTTT; cdr3_aa: CASSVGSVDGQPQHF
j_call: TRBJ1-5; d_call: NA; clone_size: NA; v_call: TRBV6-1; cdr3_nt: TGTGCCAGCAGTGTTCCAGGGACTAGCAATCAGCCCCAGCATTTT; cdr3_aa: CASSVPGTSNQPQHF
j_call: TRBJ1-4; d_call: NA; clone_size: once; v_call: TRBV11-2; cdr3_nt: TGTGCCAGCAGCTCAAACAGGGAATTTAATGAAAAACTGTTTTTT; cdr3_aa: CASSSNREFNEKLFF
j_call: TRBJ1-1; d_call: NA; clone_size: NA; v_call: TRBV23-1; cdr3_nt: TGCGCCAGCAGTCAAATGAGTCGGGATGCGAACACTGAAGCTTTCTTT; cdr3_aa: CASSQMSRDANTEAFF